This T cell receptor beta chain was sequenced during a study of graft-versus-host responses after intestinal transplantation (dated by TCRdb to about 2021). In the study overall: Multivisceral, liver-intestinal, or isolated intestinal transplants were received by the recipients. A peak of at least 4% donor T cells among recipient peripheral blood mononuclear cells was the definition used for donor T cell macrochimerism. Alloreactive clones were identified by sequencing pre-transplant mixed lymphocyte reaction products and comparing them with unstimulated pre-transplant donor and recipient T cells. After intestinal transplantation, graft-versus-host and host-versus-graft alloreactive T cell clones were followed in the graft, circulation and bone marrow using bulk TCR-beta CDR3 sequencing. Anti-thymocyte globulin induction was given to all recipients, followed by maintenance tacrolimus and steroids for 3 to 4 years. The cohort enrolled some 24 intestinal transplant recipients, one of whom was a retransplant, and a few patients without pretransplant specimens were excluded. Rather than being sequenced by the commercial service, samples from three later patients were sequenced in-house on an Illumina MiSeq and processed with MiXCR.

General study outcomes and caveats: Patients with donor T cell macrochimerism had high GvH to HvG T cell clonal ratios in their allografts. Conclusions were limited by the relatively low number and heterogeneity of intestinal transplant patients. Early after transplant, peak levels of circulating GvH clones were found to be associated with declines in HvG clones. GvH clones were found in recipient bone marrow, and some of the GvH clones appeared earlier in ileal mucosa or blood, which is consistent with an intestinal mucosal origin.

Between the V and J ends, shortened by 0 bases and 3 bases respectively, the junction contains 9 bases. CDR1 and CDR2 were assigned from the germline V gene as WSHSY and SAAADI. The CDR3 covers 15 residues, taking in both the cysteine and the phenylalanine. Just CDR3 DNA is preserved here, 45 bases in frame from base 1. Explained via the paper, the time point label denotes: cells obtained before transplantation from donor or recipient. CD3+CD4+ and CD3+CD8+ populations were FACS-sorted from unstimulated pre-transplant donor and recipient cells taken from spleen or lymph nodes. Concerning this clone: Its antigen target is currently unknown. No much larger clone is present one base from it, and per-base qualities are unavailable.

Libraries came from the immunoSEQ multiplex PCR assay. In most patients, genomic DNA was isolated using the Qiagen DNeasy Blood and Tissue Kit and sent frozen to Adaptive Biotechnologies for TCR sequencing. High-throughput TCR-beta CDR3 sequencing of genomic DNA from most patients was performed by Adaptive Biotechnologies. Per the original workflow: TCR sequencing data for 18 patients were retrieved from Adaptive's ImmunoSEQ software; three other patients were processed with MiXCR and VDJtools. To correct CD4 versus CD8 sorting errors, any sequence found in both subsets at a frequency ratio below 5:1 was removed. CDR3 nucleotide sequences shared by donor and recipient were removed because the origin of these sequences could not be assigned. Alloreactive clones required at least 2-fold expansion over unstimulated cells and minimum CFSE-low frequency of 0.002% (template counts) or 0.001% (read counts). Clones were considered mappable if detected in sequenced pre-transplant spleen, lymph node, or MLR CFSE-low populations of the donor or recipient. Cumulative frequency of alloreactive clones was calculated as a percentage of all sequences weighted by copy number. Not all clones reach the TCRdb copy of this immuneACCESS table, which keeps in-frame sequences only. Checked studies attribute under half of the gap to unresolved V genes and leave the rest unexplained. V and J calls and clone size are copied from that table; D and trimming were computed from the DNA. A total of 99,000 or so clones appear in this sample, just under 95% of them only once. Approximately 0.069% of the sample is taken by the ten largest.

This sequence originates from a human donor who was the organ donor for an intestinal transplant. The rearranged chain carries TRBV10-2 and TRBJ2-1, and TRBD1 may be the D gene, going by 6 matching bases. The starting material was unstimulated CD8+ T cells sorted from spleen or lymph node cells, obtained before transplant. The encoded CDR3 is CASSESNRDYNEQFF. The DNA sequence is as follows: TGCGCCAGCAGTGAGTCGAACAGGGACTACAATGAGCAGTTCTTC.